Listed here is a single TCR beta chain. Its antigen is currently unknown. It was CD45RO-negative cells, positively selected for CCR7, that made up naive CD8 cells, with terminally differentiated effector memory CD45RA+ cells excluded. The authors loaded around 190 ng DNA, 30,000 to 35,000 T cell genomes, into sorted-subset replicate PCRs. Clones were read by immunoSEQ multiplex PCR, and TCRdb kept only the in-frame ones, dropping some. The sample shows 2 million or so clones, over 85% of them seen only once. This specimen belongs to a study of shared clonotypes between healthy human individuals. Trimming shortened V by 3 bases and J by 4 bases, and 15 bases separated the two germline ends. CDR1 is WNHNN, CDR2 SYGVQD, per germline (reference sequence). The CDR3 extends over 15 amino acids. Overall study findings and caveats: In general, naive subsets displayed greater estimated richness than memory subsets did.

This chain links TRBV10-1 with TRBJ2-5, with D possibly TRBD1 on 6 matching bases. This TCR came from a man aged 18-30 years in good health. Input material: naive CD8+ T cells sorted from blood. The CDR3: CASSEGRGARETQYF. CDR3 coding DNA: TGCGCCAGCAGTGAAGGCAGGGGAGCAAGAGAGACCCAGTACTTC.